Reported below is one T cell receptor (beta chain). Its antigen is as yet unknown. This specimen comes from a study of regulatory and conventional T cells in RAG deficiency. Study-level results: In Omenn syndrome, Treg and Tconv repertoires overlapped >80%. Omenn syndrome and CID/AS patients had around 100-fold fewer unique Treg TCR beta sequences, versus around 10-fold elsewhere. Control T-cell subsets had markedly higher Shannon entropy and lower Simpson indices than RAG-deficient patients.

Germline assignment: CDR1 SGHAT and CDR2 FQNNGV. V shed 1 base and J shed 1 base, with 8 bases lying between them. This CDR3 has 14 residues. The table came from immunoSEQ multiplex PCR; TCRdb's copy has only in-frame clones and leaves some out. The sample shows about 8,500 clones, more than 70% of them seen only once. This same sample was also part of a study on regulatory T cells. That source adds: Primers: 52 TRBV forward and 13 TRBJ reverse. Patient repertoires had restricted TRB V-J pairs and skewed V and J usage, most in Tregs.

The receptor was derived from a human donor in good health. The genes are TRBV11-2 and TRBJ2-7; possibly TRBD1 for D (5 bases). The specimen sequenced was CD8+ T cells sorted from blood. Here the CDR3 reads CASSLVQGSYEQYF. The CDR3 DNA sequence: TGTGCCAGCAGCTTAGTCCAGGGTTCCTACGAGCAGTACTTC.